Below are 11 T cell receptor beta chains sequenced from a single sample in a study of blood T cell repertoires in COVID-19. Generated by immunoSEQ multiplex PCR, the TCRdb table keeps only in-frame clones and is missing some. The table shows 95,000 to 120,000 clones, with roughly four fifths occurring only once. Sequencing used peripheral blood. The receptor set was obtained from a woman in her sixties or seventies with acute or convalescent COVID-19.

The chain is built from TRBV19 and TRBJ2-7; perhaps TRBD1 as D (6 bases). The germline gives CDR1 LNHDA, CDR2 SQIVND (reference sequence). The CDR3 loop spans 13 amino acids. The ends were cut back, 0 bases at V and 6 bases at J, with 9 bases in the middle. CDR3 nucleotides: TGTGCCAGTAGTATAGAACAGGGTCGCGAGCAGTACTTC. Translated, it gives CASSIEQGREQYF.

V usage is TRBV28 and J usage is TRBJ2-7; D not certain. Trimming took off 1 base at V and 0 bases at J, with 7 bases between the two ends. The CDR3 length is 14 residues. Germline lookup yields CDR1 MDHEN and CDR2 SYDVKM. The CDR3 sequence: CASSLYGNSYEQYV. CDR3 bases: TGTGCCAGCAGTTTATACGGTAACTCCTACGAGCAGTACGTC.

The V and J genes are TRBV7-9 and TRBJ1-2, with a tentative D call TRBD1 (5 bases). The ends were cut back, 7 bases at V and 4 bases at J, with 19 bases in the middle. The germline V gene encodes CDR1 SEHNR and CDR2 FQNEAQ (reference sequence). The CDR3 loop spans 15 amino acids. The CDR3 nucleotides read TGTGCCAGCACCTTCAACCCAGGGAAGGCCTATGGCTACACCTTC. The encoded protein is CASTFNPGKAYGYTF.

The V and J genes are TRBV12-3 or TRBV12-4 and TRBJ1-5; D ambiguous. V was shortened by 3 bases and J by 8 bases, with 11 bases between the two germline ends. The CDR3 has 13 residues. CDR3 in DNA: TGTGCCAGCAGTTTCGCCGCCGGGGAGCCCCAGCATTTT. It encodes CASSFAAGEPQHF.

This clone was seen many times. The chain recombines TRBV7-8 with TRBJ2-7, with 7 bases lining up with TRBD1. This CDR3 contains 16 residues. The germline V gene encodes CDR1 SGHVS and CDR2 FQNEAQ. V shed 1 base, J shed 3 bases, and the junction held 9 bases outside the gene matches. CDR3 in amino acids: CASSLGSQGVSYEQYF. The CDR3 DNA reads TGTGCCAGCAGCTTAGGGAGTCAGGGGGTTAGCTACGAGCAGTACTTC.

The genes are TRBV6-5 and TRBJ1-4; TRBD1 matches at 11 bases. The CDR3 spans 15 residues. Germline CDR1 and CDR2: MNHEY and SVGAGI. J was trimmed by 12 bases and V by 0 bases; bases with no gene match: 6. The CDR3 bases are TGTGCCAGCAGTTACTCGGGACAGGGGGTTTCGGAACTGTTTTTT. Residues: CASSYSGQGVSELFF.

This chain uses TRBV28 with TRBJ1-5, with unresolved D. The length of the CDR3 is 12 residues. V lost 11 bases and J lost 4, with 12 bases in between. Germline CDR1 reads MDHEN; CDR2 reads SYDVKM. This CDR3 is CASSRGNQPQHF. The DNA for the CDR3 is TGTGCCTCCTCGCGGGGTAATCAGCCCCAGCATTTT.

The V and J genes are TRBV18 and TRBJ1-1, with 8 bases that match TRBD1. Looked up from germline, CDR1 is KGHSH and CDR2 is LQKENI. V dropped 4 bases and J dropped 5; count of bases not matched to a gene: 6. The CDR3 covers 14 residues. CDR3 protein: CASSQTGAKTEAFF. The CDR3 nucleotides are TGTGCCAGCTCACAGACAGGGGCCAAAACTGAAGCTTTCTTT.

The chain recombines TRBV5-1 with TRBJ2-5; 9 nucleotides align to TRBD1. This CDR3 contains 16 residues. Germline V gene lookup returns CDR1 SGHRS and CDR2 YFSETQ. V shed 0 bases, J shed 0 bases, and the junction held 3 bases outside the gene matches. In DNA, the CDR3 is TGCGCCAGCAGCTTGGGGGACAGGGTCTACCAAGAGACCCAGTACTTC. The encoded protein is CASSLGDRVYQETQYF.

This clone was seen a single time. V is TRBV2 and J is TRBJ1-5; the match to TRBD1 covers 8 bases. Per germline, CDR1 SNHLY and CDR2 FYNNEI. The CDR3 has 17 residues. Trimming removed 6 bases from V and 0 bases from J; junction bases left unmatched: 10. The CDR3 region is CASRWDRSLYSNQPQHF. CDR3 in DNA: TGTGCCAGCAGATGGGACAGGAGCTTATATAGCAATCAGCCCCAGCATTTT. Complete variable domain (other parts from reference TRBV2 and TRBJ1-5): EPEVTQTPSHQVTQMGQEVILRCVPISNHLYFYWYRQILGQKVEFLVSFYNNEISEKSEIFDDQFSVERPDGSNFTLKIRSTKLEDSAMYFCASRWDRSLYSNQPQHFGDGTRLSIL.

V and J are TRBV28 and TRBJ1-2; TRBD1 matches 8 bases. CDR1 is MDHEN, CDR2 SYDVKM, per germline. After removal of 8 bases from V and 4 bases from J, the junction contained 3 bases not matched to a gene. The CDR3 loop spans 12 amino acids. The CDR3 here is CASGTGLYGYTF. The CDR3 coding sequence is TGTGCCAGCGGGACAGGACTCTATGGCTACACCTTC.